Listed below are T cell receptor beta chains from one sample, sequenced in a study of shared clonotypes between healthy human individuals. Using immunoSEQ multiplex PCR, the repertoire was profiled, and TCRdb retains in-frame clones only, with some absent. Seen here are 1.6 million or so clones, 95% to 97% observed once, and the top ten hold roughly 1.2%. The sample taken for sequencing was naive CD4+ T cells sorted from blood. The receptors originated from a man aged 30-40 years in good health. CDR3s include the opening cysteine and the closing phenylalanine or tryptophan. Clone size, where shown, is once, few, many, or a class for clones that have expanded.

J gene | clone size | V gene | CDR3 protein
TRBJ2-7 | - | TRBV19 | CASSTIWDMFSYEQYF
TRBJ2-4 | once | TRBV5-6 | CASSFYSKNIQYF
TRBJ2-2 | - | TRBV10-1 | CASSIDRRNTGELFF
TRBJ1-4 | - | TRBV18 | CASSPSVTNEKLFF
TRBJ2-1 | - | TRBV9 | CASSVGSGGYNEQFF
TRBJ1-2 | - | TRBV18 | CASSPSIGGANYGYTF
TRBJ2-5 | - | TRBV5-1 | CASSDMTSGSSETQYF
TRBJ2-2 | - | TRBV28 | CASSLLAGELFF
TRBJ1-2 | - | TRBV9 | CASSVATGPLYGYTF
TRBJ2-1 | - | TRBV28 | CASSSGTSVSYNEQFF
TRBJ2-3 | - | TRBV25-1 | CASSEQWGQGTDTQYF
TRBJ1-1 | - | TRBV5-1 | CASSLSRQTNTEAFF
TRBJ1-5 | - | TRBV7-2 | CASSLAGDTRPQHF
TRBJ2-2 | - | TRBV5-4 | CASSLAGRLSGELFF
TRBJ1-5 | - | TRBV5-1 | CASSLTGGQPQHF
TRBJ2-1 | - | TRBV6-5 | CASSYTSGSIGNEQFF
TRBJ2-3 | - | TRBV10-3 | CAISDIGGTTDTQYF
TRBJ1-4 | - | TRBV15 | CATSTYLSEKLFF
TRBJ1-2 | - | TRBV2 | CASSVGYGYTF
TRBJ2-1 | - | TRBV7-8 | CASSSRVWDEQFF
TRBJ2-1 | - | TRBV6-5 | CASSYGRNYNEQFF
TRBJ2-7 | - | TRBV28 | CASMNRVENEQYF
TRBJ1-1 | once | TRBV18 | CASSPTGGITEAFF
TRBJ1-1 | - | TRBV9 | CASSYRERMNTEAFF
TRBJ2-1 | - | TRBV27 | CASWDGRTYNEQFF
TRBJ2-3 | - | TRBV5-1 | CASSFGLADSTDTQYF
TRBJ1-1 | - | TRBV15 | CATSRATGGTEAFF
TRBJ2-1 | - | TRBV7-6 | CASSLAGENNEQFF
TRBJ2-5 | - | TRBV18 | CASSPPGTLETQYF
TRBJ2-7 | - | TRBV10-1 | CASKPGGTYEQYF
TRBJ1-1 | - | TRBV10-3 | CAISMGGETVEAFF
TRBJ2-7 | once | TRBV28 | CASSLTGAPLYEQYF
TRBJ2-7 | - | TRBV7-2 | CASSTDRYEQYF
TRBJ2-5 | - | TRBV5-4 | CASSRPGQLETQYF
TRBJ1-5 | once | TRBV28 | CASSFSRHQPQHF
TRBJ2-1 | - | TRBV7-2 | CASSPVRPLGNEQFF
TRBJ1-2 | - | TRBV9 | CASSVARWEGYTF
TRBJ2-7 | - | TRBV4-1 | CASSPTGTGWSYEQYF
TRBJ1-6 | - | TRBV18 | CASSPTKGFPLHF
TRBJ2-1 | - | TRBV9 | CASSGRLFGRTTPNEQFF
TRBJ2-1 | - | TRBV18 | CASSTPGLGRYNEQFF
TRBJ1-3 | - | TRBV2 | CASREGYSGNTIYF
TRBJ2-3 | - | TRBV28 | CASSSRRWDVDTQYF
TRBJ1-2 | - | TRBV9 | CASSVSMAAGGGYTF
TRBJ1-1 | - | TRBV9 | CASRTGLRRDTEAFF
TRBJ2-3 | - | TRBV27 | CASSFGTPIGNTQYF
TRBJ2-6 | once | TRBV27 | CASSLSGTGANVLTF
TRBJ2-7 | - | TRBV29-1 | CSAKQGAREQYF
TRBJ1-1 | - | TRBV6-4 | CASSRDRGREAFF
TRBJ2-7 | - | TRBV18 | CASSPLSKTSGSRNEQYF
TRBJ2-2 | - | TRBV5-1 | CASSRGAPTGELFF
TRBJ1-1 | once | TRBV29-1 | CLAHSNTEAFF
TRBJ2-1 | - | TRBV29-1 | CSVKGLAEGRDEQFF
TRBJ2-5 | - | TRBV27 | CASSLVGSETQYF
TRBJ1-4 | - | TRBV7-8 | CASSFPRTGLDEKLFF
TRBJ1-1 | - | TRBV5-4 | CASRHRDETEAFF